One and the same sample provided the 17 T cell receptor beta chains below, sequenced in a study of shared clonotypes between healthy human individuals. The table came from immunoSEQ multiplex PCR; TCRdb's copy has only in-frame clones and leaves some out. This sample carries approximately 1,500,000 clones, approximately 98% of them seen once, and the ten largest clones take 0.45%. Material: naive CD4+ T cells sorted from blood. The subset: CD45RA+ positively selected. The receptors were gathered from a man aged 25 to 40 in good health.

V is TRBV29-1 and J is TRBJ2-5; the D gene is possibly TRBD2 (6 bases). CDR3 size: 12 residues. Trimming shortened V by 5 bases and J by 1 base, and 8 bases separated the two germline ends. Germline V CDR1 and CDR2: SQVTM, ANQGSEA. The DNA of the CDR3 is TGCAGCGTTCGGGACTTCCAAGAGACCCAGTACTTC. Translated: CSVRDFQETQYF.

CDR3 residues: CASSTSGRESDTQYF. The DNA for the CDR3 is TGTGCCAGCTCAACTAGCGGGAGGGAGTCAGATACGCAGTATTTT. This chain uses TRBV18 with TRBJ2-3; 13 bases are a match to TRBD2. V shed 5 bases and J 4 bases; nucleotides not matched to a gene: 3. This CDR3 is built from 15 residues. Germline values: CDR1 KGHSH, CDR2 LQKENI. The entire variable domain, with the rest obtained from reference TRBV18 and TRBJ2-3, is as follows: NAGVMQNPRHLVRRRGQEARLRCSPMKGHSHVYWYRQLPEEGLKFMVYLQKENIIDESGMPKERFSAEFPKEGPSILRIQQVVRGDSAAYFCASSTSGRESDTQYFGPGTRLTVL.

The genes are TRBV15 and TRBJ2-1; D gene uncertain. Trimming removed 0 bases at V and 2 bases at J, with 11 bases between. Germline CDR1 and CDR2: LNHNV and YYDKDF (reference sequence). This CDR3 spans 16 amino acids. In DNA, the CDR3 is TGTGCCACCAGCAGAGAACCGGGCGTAGCCTACAATGAGCAGTTCTTC. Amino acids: CATSREPGVAYNEQFF.

CDR3 in DNA: TGTGCCAGCAGCTTGAAGCTGGGTTACGAGCAGTACTTC. It codes for CASSLKLGYEQYF. The chain employs TRBV5-6 and TRBJ2-7; D not resolved. V was trimmed by 1 base and J by 4 bases, leaving 9 bases between them. The CDR3 spans 13 residues. CDR1 and CDR2 from the germline V gene are SGHDT and YYEEEE.

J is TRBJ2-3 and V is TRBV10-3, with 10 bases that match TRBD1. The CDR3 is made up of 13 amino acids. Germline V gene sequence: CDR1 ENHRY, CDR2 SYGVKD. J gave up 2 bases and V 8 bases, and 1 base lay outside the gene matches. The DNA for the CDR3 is TGTGCCATCGGGACAGGGGCCACAGATACGCAGTATTTT. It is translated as CAIGTGATDTQYF.

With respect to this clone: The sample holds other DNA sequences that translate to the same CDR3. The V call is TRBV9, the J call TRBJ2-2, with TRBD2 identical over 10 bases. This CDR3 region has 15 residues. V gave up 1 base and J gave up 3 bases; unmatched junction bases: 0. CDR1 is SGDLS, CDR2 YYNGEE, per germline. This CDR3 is CASSVLAGDTGELFF. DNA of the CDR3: TGTGCCAGCAGCGTACTAGCGGGAGACACCGGGGAGCTGTTTTTT.

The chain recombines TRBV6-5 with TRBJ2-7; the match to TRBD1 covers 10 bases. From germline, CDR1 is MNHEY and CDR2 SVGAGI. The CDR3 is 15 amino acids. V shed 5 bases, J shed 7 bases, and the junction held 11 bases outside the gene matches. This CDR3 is CASSPNRDRGLEQYF. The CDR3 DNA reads TGTGCCAGCAGTCCAAACCGGGACAGGGGACTTGAGCAGTACTTC.

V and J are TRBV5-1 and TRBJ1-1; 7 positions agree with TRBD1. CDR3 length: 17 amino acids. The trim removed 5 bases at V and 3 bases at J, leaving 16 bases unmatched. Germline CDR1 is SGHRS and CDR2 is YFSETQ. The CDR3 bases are TGCGCCAGCAGTACTGTCCCGAAAGACAGGGCCGACACTGAAGCTTTCTTT. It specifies CASSTVPKDRADTEAFF.

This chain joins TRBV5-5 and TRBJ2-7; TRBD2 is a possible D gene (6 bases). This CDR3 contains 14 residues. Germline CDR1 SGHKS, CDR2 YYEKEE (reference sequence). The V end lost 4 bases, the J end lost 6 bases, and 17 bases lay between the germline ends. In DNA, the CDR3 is TGTGCCAGCAGCGGCATTTTGTTGGAGGGCGAGCAGTACTTC. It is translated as CASSGILLEGEQYF.

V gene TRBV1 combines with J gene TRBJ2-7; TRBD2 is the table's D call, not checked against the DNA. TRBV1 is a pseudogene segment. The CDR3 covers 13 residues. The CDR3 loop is CTSSLVLVYEQYF. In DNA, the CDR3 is TGCACCAGCAGCTTGGTACTAGTCTACGAGCAGTACTTC.

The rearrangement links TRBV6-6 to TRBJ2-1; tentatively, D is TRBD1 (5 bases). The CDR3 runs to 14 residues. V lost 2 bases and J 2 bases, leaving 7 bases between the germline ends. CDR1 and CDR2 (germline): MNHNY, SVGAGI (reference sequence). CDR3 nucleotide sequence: TGTGCCAGCAGTTACGGGGCAACCTACAATGAGCAGTTCTTC. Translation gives CASSYGATYNEQFF.

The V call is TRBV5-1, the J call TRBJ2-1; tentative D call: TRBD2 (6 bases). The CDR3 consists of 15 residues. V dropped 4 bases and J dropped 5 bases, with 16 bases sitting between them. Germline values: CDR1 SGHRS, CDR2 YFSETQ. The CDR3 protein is CASSPWERADNEQFF. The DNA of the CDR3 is TGCGCCAGCAGCCCCTGGGAGCGGGCAGACAATGAGCAGTTCTTC.

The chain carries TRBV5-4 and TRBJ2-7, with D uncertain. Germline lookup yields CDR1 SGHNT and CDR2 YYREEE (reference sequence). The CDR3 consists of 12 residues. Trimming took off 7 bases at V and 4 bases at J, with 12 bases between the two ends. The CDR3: CASGSDGYEQYF. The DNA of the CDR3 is TGTGCCAGCGGATCGGACGGGTACGAGCAGTACTTC.

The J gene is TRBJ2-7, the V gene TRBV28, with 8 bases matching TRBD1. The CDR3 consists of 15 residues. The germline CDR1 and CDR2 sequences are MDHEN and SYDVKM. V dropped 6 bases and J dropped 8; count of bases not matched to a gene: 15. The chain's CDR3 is CASRLPVGQGGKQYF. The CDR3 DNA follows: TGTGCCAGCAGGCTCCCAGTCGGACAGGGCGGGAAGCAGTACTTC. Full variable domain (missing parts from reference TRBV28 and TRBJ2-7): DVKVTQSSRYLVKRTGEKVFLECVQDMDHENMFWYRQDPGLGLRLIYFSYDVKMKEKGDIPEGYSVSREKKERFSLILESASTNQTSMYLCASRLPVGQGGKQYFGPGTRLTVT.

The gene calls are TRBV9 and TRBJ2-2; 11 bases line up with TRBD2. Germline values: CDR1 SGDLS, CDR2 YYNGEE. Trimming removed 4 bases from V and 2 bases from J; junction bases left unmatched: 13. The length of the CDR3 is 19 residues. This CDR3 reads CASSLEVGTSGHNTGELFF. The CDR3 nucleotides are TGTGCCAGCAGCCTTGAAGTCGGGACTAGCGGACATAACACCGGGGAGCTGTTTTTT.

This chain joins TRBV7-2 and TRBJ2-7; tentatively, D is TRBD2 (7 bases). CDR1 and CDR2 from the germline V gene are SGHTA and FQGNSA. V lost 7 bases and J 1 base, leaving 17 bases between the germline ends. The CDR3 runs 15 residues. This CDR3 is CASTLEAGASYEQYF. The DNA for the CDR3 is TGTGCCAGCACCCTCGAGGCGGGGGCGTCCTACGAGCAGTACTTC.

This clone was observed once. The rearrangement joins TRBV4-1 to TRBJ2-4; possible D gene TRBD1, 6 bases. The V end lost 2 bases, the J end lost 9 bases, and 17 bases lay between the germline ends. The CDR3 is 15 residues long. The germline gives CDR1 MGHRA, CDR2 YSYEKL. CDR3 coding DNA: TGCGCCAGCAGCCAAAGGGTCCGGGACATGGGCATTCAGTACTTC. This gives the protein CASSQRVRDMGIQYF.